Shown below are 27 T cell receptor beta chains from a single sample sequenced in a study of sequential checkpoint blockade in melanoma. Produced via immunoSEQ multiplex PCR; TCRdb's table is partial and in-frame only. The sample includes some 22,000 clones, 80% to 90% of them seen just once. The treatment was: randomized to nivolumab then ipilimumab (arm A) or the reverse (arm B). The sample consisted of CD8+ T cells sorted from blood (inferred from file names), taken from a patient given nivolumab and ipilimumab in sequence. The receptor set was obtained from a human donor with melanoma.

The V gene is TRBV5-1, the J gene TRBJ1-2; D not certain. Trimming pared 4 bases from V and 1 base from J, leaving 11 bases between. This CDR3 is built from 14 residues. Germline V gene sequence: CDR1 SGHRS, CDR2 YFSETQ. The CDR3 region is CASSPTSVNYGYTF. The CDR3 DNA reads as TGCGCCAGCAGCCCCACCTCAGTTAACTATGGCTACACCTTC.

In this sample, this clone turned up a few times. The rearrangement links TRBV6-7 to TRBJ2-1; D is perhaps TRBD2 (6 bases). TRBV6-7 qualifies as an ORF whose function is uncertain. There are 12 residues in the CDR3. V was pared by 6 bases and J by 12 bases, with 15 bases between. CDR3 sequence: CASSHLRRGQFF. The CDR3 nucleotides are TGTGCCAGCAGCCACCTGAGGAGGGGGCAGTTCTTC.

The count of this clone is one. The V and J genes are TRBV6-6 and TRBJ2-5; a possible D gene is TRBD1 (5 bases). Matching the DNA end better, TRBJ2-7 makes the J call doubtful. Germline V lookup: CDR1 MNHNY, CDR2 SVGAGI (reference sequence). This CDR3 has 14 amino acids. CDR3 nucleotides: TGTGCCAGCAGTTTAGGGGATTTCTCCTACGAGCAGTACTTC. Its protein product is CASSLGDFSYEQYF.

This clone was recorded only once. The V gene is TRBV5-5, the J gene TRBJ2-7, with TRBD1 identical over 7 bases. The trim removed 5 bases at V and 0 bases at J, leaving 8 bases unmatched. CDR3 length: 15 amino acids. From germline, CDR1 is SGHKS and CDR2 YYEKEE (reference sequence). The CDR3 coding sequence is TGTGCCAGCAGGACCGGACAGGCCCTCTCCTACGAGCAGTACTTC. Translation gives CASRTGQALSYEQYF.

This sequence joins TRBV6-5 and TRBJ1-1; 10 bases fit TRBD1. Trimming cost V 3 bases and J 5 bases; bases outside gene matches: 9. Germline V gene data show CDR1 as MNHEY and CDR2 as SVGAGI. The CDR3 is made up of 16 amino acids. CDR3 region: CASSYFRTGGGTEAFF. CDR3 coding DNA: TGTGCCAGCAGTTATTTCAGGACAGGGGGGGGTACTGAAGCTTTCTTT.

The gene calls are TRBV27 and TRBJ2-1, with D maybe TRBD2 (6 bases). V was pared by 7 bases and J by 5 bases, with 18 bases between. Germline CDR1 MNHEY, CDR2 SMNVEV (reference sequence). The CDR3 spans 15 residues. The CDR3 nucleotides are TGTGCCAGCACCCTCGGGGCTAGCGCCAACAATGAGCAGTTCTTC. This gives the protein CASTLGASANNEQFF.

CDR3 residues: CASSRTGGAYIEAFF. The DNA for the CDR3 is TGTGCCAGCAGTCGGACAGGGGGCGCGTATATTGAAGCTTTCTTT. The chain links TRBV5-5 to TRBJ1-1; 11 bases fit TRBD1. Losses at the gene ends were 5 bases for V and 7 bases for J; bases not matched to a gene: 10. The CDR3 is 15 amino acids. Germline-derived CDR1 and CDR2 are SGHKS and YYEKEE (reference sequence).

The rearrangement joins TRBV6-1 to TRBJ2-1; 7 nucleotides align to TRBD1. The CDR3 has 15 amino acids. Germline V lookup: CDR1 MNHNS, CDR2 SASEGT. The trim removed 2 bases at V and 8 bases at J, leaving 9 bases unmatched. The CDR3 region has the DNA TGTGCCAGCAGTGAATGGGTGTACAGGGGCGATGAGCAGTTCTTC. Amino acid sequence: CASSEWVYRGDEQFF.

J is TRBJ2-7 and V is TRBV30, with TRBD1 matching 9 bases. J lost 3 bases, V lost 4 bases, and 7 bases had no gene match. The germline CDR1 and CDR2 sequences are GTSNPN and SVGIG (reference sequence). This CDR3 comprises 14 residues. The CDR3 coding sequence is TGTGCCTGGACCGACACAGGGGGCGGCTACGAGCAGTACTTC. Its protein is CAWTDTGGGYEQYF.

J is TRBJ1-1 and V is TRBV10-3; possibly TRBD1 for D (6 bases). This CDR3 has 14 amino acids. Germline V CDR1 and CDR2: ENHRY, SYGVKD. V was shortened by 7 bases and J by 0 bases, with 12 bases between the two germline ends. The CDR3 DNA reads TGTGCCATCACATCGGACAGCTTGAACACTGAAGCTTTCTTT. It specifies CAITSDSLNTEAFF.

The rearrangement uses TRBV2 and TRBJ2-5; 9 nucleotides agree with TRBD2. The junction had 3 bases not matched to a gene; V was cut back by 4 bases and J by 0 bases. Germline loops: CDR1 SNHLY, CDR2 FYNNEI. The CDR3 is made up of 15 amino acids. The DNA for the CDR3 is TGTGCCAGCAGTGGGACTAGCGTAGACCAAGAGACCCAGTACTTC. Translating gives CASSGTSVDQETQYF.

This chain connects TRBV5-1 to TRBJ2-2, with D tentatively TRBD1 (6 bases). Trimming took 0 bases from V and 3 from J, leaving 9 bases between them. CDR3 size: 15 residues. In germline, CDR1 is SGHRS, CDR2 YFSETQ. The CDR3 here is CASSLGRGYTGELFF. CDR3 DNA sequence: TGCGCCAGCAGCTTGGGAAGGGGGTACACCGGGGAGCTGTTTTTT. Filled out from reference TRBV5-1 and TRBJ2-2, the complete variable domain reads KAGVTQTPRYLIKTRGQQVTLSCSPISGHRSVSWYQQTPGQGLQFLFEYFSETQRNKGNFPGRFSGRQFSNSRSEMNVSTLELGDSALYLCASSLGRGYTGELFFGEGSRLTVL.

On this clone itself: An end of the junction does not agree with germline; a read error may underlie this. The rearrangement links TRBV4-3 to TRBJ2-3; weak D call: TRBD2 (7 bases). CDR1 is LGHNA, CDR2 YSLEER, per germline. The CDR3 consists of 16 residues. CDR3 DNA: TGCGCCAGCAGCCACCAATCGGGGGGCGTCGCAGATACGCAGTATTTC. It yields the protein CASSHQSGGVADTQYF.

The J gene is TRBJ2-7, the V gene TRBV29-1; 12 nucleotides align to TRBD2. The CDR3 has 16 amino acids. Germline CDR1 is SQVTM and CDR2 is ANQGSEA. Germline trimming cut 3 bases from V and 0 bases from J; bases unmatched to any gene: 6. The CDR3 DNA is TGCAGCGTTGAGGGCCTAGCGGGAGGGGCCTCCTACGAGCAGTACTTC. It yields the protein CSVEGLAGGASYEQYF.

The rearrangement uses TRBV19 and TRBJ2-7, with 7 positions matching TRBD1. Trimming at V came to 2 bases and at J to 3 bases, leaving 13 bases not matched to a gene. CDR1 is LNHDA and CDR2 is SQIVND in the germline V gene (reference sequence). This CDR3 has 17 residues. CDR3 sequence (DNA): TGTGCCAGTAGTATAAAGGGGTGGGAGACAGGGAACTACGAGCAGTACTTC. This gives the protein CASSIKGWETGNYEQYF.

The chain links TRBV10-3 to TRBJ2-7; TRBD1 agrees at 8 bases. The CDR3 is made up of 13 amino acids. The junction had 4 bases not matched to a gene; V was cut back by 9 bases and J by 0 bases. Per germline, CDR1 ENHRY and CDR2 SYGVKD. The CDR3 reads CAIGQGPSYEQYF. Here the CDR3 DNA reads TGTGCCATTGGACAGGGCCCCTCCTACGAGCAGTACTTC.

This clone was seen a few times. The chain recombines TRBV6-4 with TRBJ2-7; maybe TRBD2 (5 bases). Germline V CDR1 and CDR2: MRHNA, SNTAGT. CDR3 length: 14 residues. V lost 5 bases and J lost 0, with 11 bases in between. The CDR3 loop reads CASSPADSSYEQYF. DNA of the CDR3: TGTGCCAGCAGTCCAGCGGATAGCTCCTACGAGCAGTACTTC.

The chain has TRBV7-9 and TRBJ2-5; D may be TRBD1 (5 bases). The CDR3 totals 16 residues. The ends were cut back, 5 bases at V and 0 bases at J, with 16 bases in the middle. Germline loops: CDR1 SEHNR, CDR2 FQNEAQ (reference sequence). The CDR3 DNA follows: TGTGCCAGCAGCCGTACTGACAGACCCTACCAAGAGACCCAGTACTTC. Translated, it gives CASSRTDRPYQETQYF.

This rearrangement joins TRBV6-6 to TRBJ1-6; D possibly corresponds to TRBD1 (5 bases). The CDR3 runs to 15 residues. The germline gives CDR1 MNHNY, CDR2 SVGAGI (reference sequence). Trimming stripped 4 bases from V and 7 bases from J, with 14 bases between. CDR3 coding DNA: TGTGCCAGCAGTTTTGGGACTTCGTGGAATTCACCCCTCCACTTT. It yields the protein CASSFGTSWNSPLHF.

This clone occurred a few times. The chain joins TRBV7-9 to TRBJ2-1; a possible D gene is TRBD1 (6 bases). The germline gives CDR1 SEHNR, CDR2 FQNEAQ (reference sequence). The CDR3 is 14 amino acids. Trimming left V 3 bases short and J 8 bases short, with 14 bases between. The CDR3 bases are TGTGCCAGCAGCTTGACACAGGGAACGGATGAGCAGTTCTTC. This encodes CASSLTQGTDEQFF.

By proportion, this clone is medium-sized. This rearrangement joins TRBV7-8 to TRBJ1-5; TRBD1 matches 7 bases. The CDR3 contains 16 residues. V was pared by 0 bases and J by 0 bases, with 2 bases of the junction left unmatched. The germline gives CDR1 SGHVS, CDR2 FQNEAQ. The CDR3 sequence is CASSLADRASNQPQHF. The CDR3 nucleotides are TGTGCCAGCAGCTTAGCCGACAGGGCTAGCAATCAGCCCCAGCATTTT.

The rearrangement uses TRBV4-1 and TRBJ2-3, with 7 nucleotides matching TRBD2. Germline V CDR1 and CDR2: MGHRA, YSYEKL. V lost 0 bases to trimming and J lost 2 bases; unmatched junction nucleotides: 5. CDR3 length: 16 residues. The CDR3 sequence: CASSQEPGLFTDTQYF. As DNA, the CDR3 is TGCGCCAGCAGCCAAGAGCCGGGACTATTCACAGATACGCAGTATTTT.

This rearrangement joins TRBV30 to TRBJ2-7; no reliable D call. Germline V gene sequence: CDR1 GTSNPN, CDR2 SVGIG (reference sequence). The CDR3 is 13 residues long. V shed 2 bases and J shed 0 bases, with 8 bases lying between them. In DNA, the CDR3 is TGTGCCTGGAGTCTTTCGAGCTCCTACGAGCAGTACTTC. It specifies CAWSLSSSYEQYF. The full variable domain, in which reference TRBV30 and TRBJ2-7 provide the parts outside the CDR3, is SQTIHQWPATLVQPVGSPLSLECTVEGTSNPNLYWYRQAAGRGLQLLFYSVGIGQISSEVPQNLSASRPQDRQFILSSKKLLLSDSGFYLCAWSLSSSYEQYFGPGTRLTVT.

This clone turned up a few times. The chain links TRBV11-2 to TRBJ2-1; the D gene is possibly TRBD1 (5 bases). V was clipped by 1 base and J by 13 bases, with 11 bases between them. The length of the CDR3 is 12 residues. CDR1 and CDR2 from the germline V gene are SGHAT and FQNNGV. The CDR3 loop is CASSLVQVHQFF. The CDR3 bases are TGTGCCAGCAGCTTAGTACAGGTCCACCAGTTCTTC.

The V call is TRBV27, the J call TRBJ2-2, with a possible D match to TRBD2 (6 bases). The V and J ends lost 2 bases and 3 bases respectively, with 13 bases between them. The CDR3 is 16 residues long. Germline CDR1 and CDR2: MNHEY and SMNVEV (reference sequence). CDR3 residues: CASSLQGLQYTGELFF. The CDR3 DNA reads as TGTGCCAGCAGTTTACAGGGACTCCAATACACCGGGGAGCTGTTTTTT.

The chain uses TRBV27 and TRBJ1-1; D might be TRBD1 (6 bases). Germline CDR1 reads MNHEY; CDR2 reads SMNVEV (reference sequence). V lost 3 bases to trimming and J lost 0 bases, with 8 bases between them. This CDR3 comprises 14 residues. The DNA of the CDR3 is TGTGCCAGCAGTTTGGACAGAATGAACACTGAAGCTTTCTTT. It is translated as CASSLDRMNTEAFF.

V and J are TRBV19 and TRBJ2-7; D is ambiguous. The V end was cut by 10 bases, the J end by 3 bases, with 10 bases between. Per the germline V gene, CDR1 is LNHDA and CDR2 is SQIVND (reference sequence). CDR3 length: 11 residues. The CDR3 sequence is CATRGLYEQYF. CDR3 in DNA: TGTGCCACCCGAGGCCTCTACGAGCAGTACTTC.